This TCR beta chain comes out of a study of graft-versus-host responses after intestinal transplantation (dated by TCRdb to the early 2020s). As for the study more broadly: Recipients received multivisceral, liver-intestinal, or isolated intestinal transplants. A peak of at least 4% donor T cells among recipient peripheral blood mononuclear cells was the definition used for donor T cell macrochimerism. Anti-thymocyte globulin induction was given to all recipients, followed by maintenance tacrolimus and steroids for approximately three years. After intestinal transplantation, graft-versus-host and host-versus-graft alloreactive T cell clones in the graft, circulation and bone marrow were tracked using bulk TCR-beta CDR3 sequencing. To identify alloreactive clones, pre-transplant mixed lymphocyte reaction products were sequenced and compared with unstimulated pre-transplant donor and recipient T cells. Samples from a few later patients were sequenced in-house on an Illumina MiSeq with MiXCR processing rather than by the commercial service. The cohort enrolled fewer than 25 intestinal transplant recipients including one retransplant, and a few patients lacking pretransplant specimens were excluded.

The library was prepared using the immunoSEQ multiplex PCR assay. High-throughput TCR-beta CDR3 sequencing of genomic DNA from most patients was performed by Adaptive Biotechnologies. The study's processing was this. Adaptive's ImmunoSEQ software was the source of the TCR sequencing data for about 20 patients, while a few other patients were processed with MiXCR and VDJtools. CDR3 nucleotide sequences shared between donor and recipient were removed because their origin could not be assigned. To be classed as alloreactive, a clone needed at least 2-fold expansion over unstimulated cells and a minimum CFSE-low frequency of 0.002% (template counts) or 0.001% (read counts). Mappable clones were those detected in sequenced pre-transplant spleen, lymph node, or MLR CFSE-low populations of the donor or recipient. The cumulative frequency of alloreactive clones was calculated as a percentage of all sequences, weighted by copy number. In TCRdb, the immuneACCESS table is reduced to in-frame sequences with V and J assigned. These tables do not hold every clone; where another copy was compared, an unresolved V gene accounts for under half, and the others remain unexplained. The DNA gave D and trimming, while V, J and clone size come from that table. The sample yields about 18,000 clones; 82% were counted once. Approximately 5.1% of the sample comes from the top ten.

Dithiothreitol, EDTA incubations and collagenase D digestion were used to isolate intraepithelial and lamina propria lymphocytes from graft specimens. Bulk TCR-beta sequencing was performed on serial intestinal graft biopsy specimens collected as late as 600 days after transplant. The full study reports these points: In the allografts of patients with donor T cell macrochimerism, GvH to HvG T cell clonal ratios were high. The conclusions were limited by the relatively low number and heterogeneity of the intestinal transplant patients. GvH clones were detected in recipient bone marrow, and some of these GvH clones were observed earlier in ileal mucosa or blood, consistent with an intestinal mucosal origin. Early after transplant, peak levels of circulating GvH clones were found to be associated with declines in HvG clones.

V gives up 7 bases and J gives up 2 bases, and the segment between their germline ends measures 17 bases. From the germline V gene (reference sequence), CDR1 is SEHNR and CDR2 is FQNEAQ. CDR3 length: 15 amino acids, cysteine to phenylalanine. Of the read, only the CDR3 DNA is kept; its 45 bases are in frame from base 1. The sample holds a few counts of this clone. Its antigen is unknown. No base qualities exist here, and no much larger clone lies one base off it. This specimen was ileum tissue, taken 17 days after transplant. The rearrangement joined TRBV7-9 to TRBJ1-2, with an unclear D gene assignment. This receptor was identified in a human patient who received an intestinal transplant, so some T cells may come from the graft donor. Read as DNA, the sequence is TGTGCCAGCACCGACTTAGTGGGCCAAAACTATGGCTACACCTTC. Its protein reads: CASTDLVGQNYGYTF.